The 16 T cell receptor beta chains presented below share a single source sample, sequenced in a study of blood T cell repertoires in COVID-19. The assay was immunoSEQ multiplex PCR, and TCRdb's table has in-frame clones only and misses some. Among about 120,000 clones listed, around three quarters were seen once. Sequencing was done on a sample of peripheral blood. The receptors here all came from a man between 65 and 85 years old with acute or convalescent COVID-19.

The V call is TRBV7-2, the J call TRBJ1-5; tentatively, D is TRBD1 (5 bases). Trimming left V 5 bases short and J 2 bases short, with 10 bases between. The CDR3 covers 14 residues. CDR1 is SGHTA and CDR2 is FQGNSA in the germline V gene. Here the CDR3 DNA reads TGTGCCAGCAGCGGTGGGGGGGGCAATCAGCCCCAGCATTTT. Protein: CASSGGGGNQPQHF.

This rearrangement joins TRBV11-2 to TRBJ2-5; D is possibly TRBD2 (6 bases). V was shortened by 2 bases and J by 1 base, with 11 bases between the two germline ends. Germline values: CDR1 SGHAT, CDR2 FQNNGV. This CDR3 region has 15 residues. CDR3 in DNA: TGTGCCAGCAGCTTAATGGCCGGGGGCCAAGAGACCCAGTACTTC. This sequence encodes CASSLMAGGQETQYF.

The rearrangement joins TRBV10-3 to TRBJ1-4; 7 nucleotides match TRBD1. J was trimmed by 7 bases and V by 4 bases; bases with no gene match: 9. The CDR3 is 15 residues long. From germline, CDR1 is ENHRY and CDR2 SYGVKD. CDR3 sequence: CAISASGSGGEKLFF. The CDR3 region has the DNA TGTGCCATCAGTGCTTCGGGGTCAGGGGGTGAAAAACTGTTTTTT.

The V call is TRBV30, the J call TRBJ2-1, with 7 bases fitting TRBD2. From germline, CDR1 is GTSNPN and CDR2 SVGIG (reference sequence). The V gene end was trimmed by 0 bases and the J gene end by 5 bases; junction bases not matched to a gene: 13. The CDR3 has 17 amino acids. The CDR3 coding sequence is TGTGCCTGGAGTGTGGTATATACGGGAGGTCCCAACAATGAGCAGTTCTTC. Translating it yields CAWSVVYTGGPNNEQFF.

The genes are TRBV5-1 and TRBJ2-5; D remains unclear. Germline V gene sequence: CDR1 SGHRS, CDR2 YFSETQ. There are 14 residues in the CDR3. V was pared by 0 bases and J by 3 bases, with 9 bases between. This chain's CDR3 is CASSLGQVKETQYF. The CDR3 DNA is TGCGCCAGCAGCTTGGGGCAGGTAAAAGAGACCCAGTACTTC. Complete variable domain (other parts from reference TRBV5-1 and TRBJ2-5): KAGVTQTPRYLIKTRGQQVTLSCSPISGHRSVSWYQQTPGQGLQFLFEYFSETQRNKGNFPGRFSGRQFSNSRSEMNVSTLELGDSALYLCASSLGQVKETQYFGPGTRLLVL.

The chain combines TRBV5-1 with TRBJ1-1; D is unclear. CDR1 is SGHRS, CDR2 YFSETQ, per germline. This CDR3 has 13 amino acids. V was trimmed by 0 bases and J by 1 base, leaving 4 bases between them. DNA of the CDR3: TGCGCCAGCAGCTTGGGGCCGAACACTGAAGCTTTCTTT. Amino acids: CASSLGPNTEAFF.

V is TRBV2 and J is TRBJ2-7; tentatively, D is TRBD2 (6 bases). The germline CDR1 and CDR2 sequences are SNHLY and FYNNEI. CDR3 length: 13 residues. Trimming left V 7 bases short and J 3 bases short, with 13 bases between. CDR3 bases: TGTGCCAGCAAAGGGGAGGTTGTCTACGAGCAGTACTTC. It specifies CASKGEVVYEQYF.

The rearrangement joins TRBV5-4 to TRBJ2-3; 7 nucleotides agree with TRBD2. The V gene end was trimmed by 1 base and the J gene end by 3 bases; junction bases not matched to a gene: 5. From germline, CDR1 is SGHNT and CDR2 YYREEE (reference sequence). The CDR3 spans 15 residues. CDR3 sequence reads: CASSLQGGRTDTQYF. The CDR3 coding sequence is TGTGCCAGCAGCTTGCAGGGAGGGAGAACAGATACGCAGTATTTT.

The chain has TRBV7-2 and TRBJ2-7, with 8 bases matching TRBD2. This CDR3 contains 15 residues. With V trimmed by 5 bases and J by 1 base, 7 bases remained unmatched. Germline CDR1 reads SGHTA; CDR2 reads FQGNSA. In DNA, the CDR3 is TGTGCCAGCAGCATACCTAGCGGGCAATCCTACGAGCAGTACTTC. Its protein product is CASSIPSGQSYEQYF.

The table lists this clone with a few counts. CDR3 DNA sequence: TGTGCCATCAGTGCTGGGCCGGGACAGGGGTACGAGCAGTACTTC. Protein product: CAISAGPGQGYEQYF. The chain combines TRBV10-3 with TRBJ2-7; 10 bases match TRBD1. With V trimmed by 4 bases and J by 4 bases, 7 bases remained unmatched. The germline gives CDR1 ENHRY, CDR2 SYGVKD. The CDR3 is 15 residues long.

V gene TRBV9 combines with J gene TRBJ2-7; D might be TRBD1 (6 bases). The germline V gene encodes CDR1 SGDLS and CDR2 YYNGEE. With 1 base removed from V and 4 bases from J, the gap between germline ends came to 12 bases. The CDR3 has 14 amino acids. The CDR3 sequence is CASSVSAGVYEQYF. CDR3 sequence (DNA): TGTGCCAGCAGCGTATCGGCAGGGGTGTACGAGCAGTACTTC.

This chain uses TRBV7-2 with TRBJ2-5; tentative D call: TRBD2 (6 bases). The V gene lost 2 bases and the J gene lost 4 bases, with 17 bases spanning the gap. CDR3 length: 16 residues. Germline loops: CDR1 SGHTA, CDR2 FQGNSA. The CDR3 DNA follows: TGTGCCAGCAGCTTATTAAACAGTGGAGGGGTAGAGACCCAGTACTTC. It codes for CASSLLNSGGVETQYF.

This clone was observed a handful of times. The rearrangement joins TRBV30 to TRBJ1-3; tentative D call: TRBD1 (6 bases). Trimming took off 2 bases at V and 9 bases at J, with 11 bases between the two ends. CDR1 and CDR2 (germline): GTSNPN, SVGIG (reference sequence). The CDR3 has 12 residues. This CDR3 reads CAWSPDRLTIYF. Written as DNA, the CDR3 is TGTGCCTGGAGTCCTGACAGGCTCACCATATATTTT.

The chain links TRBV5-1 to TRBJ2-3; 10 nucleotides align to TRBD2. The trim removed 6 bases at V and 2 bases at J, leaving 6 bases unmatched. The CDR3 consists of 15 residues. Germline-derived CDR1 and CDR2 are SGHRS and YFSETQ. The CDR3 is CASTTSGTNTDTQYF. The CDR3 DNA is TGCGCCAGCACCACTAGCGGGACCAACACAGATACGCAGTATTTT.

V and J are TRBV7-8 and TRBJ2-7; 7 bases are shared with TRBD2. The CDR3 is 19 amino acids. The germline V gene encodes CDR1 SGHVS and CDR2 FQNEAQ. Losses at the gene ends were 5 bases for V and 5 bases for J; bases not matched to a gene: 24. CDR3 sequence: CASSPKLSRTSGISDEQYF. The CDR3 nucleotides are TGTGCCAGCAGCCCCAAACTATCAAGGACTAGTGGGATTTCGGACGAGCAGTACTTC.

This chain joins TRBV15 and TRBJ1-6; D is unresolved. The CDR3 has 16 amino acids. Germline V gives CDR1 LNHNV, CDR2 YYDKDF (reference sequence). The V gene lost 4 bases and the J gene lost 9 bases, with 19 bases spanning the gap. CDR3 bases: TGTGCCACCAGCATAGATAGCCTGGAACGGAGTTCACCCCTCCACTTT. It codes for CATSIDSLERSSPLHF.